The 23 T cell receptor beta chains reported below all come from one sample, sequenced in a study of beta chain features in type 1 diabetes. Study-wide findings and caveats: All four CD4+ subsets of Type 1 diabetes patients contained TCRB CDR3s that were moderately but significantly shorter.

These receptors have no identified antigens. Reverse transcription of all isolated RNA meant that expressed TCRB transcripts were sequenced. TCRdb's table, derived via immunoSEQ multiplex PCR, lists solely in-frame clones and lacks some. The table lists 45,000 to 65,000 clones, approximately 52% of them singletons. Sequencing input: Tregs from blood. The origin of the receptors is a woman aged 40 to 50 with type 1 diabetes.

V and J are TRBV28 and TRBJ2-2; possibly TRBD2 for D (6 bases). The CDR3 is made up of 14 amino acids. CDR1 and CDR2 from the germline V gene are MDHEN and SYDVKM. V lost 8 bases and J 5 bases, leaving 15 bases between the germline ends. The CDR3 protein is CASHSGQKTGELFF. CDR3 coding DNA: TGTGCCAGCCACAGCGGGCAAAAAACCGGGGAGCTGTTTTTT.

V usage is TRBV11-2 and J usage is TRBJ1-1; TRBD1 aligns across 7 bases. Germline CDR1 and CDR2: SGHAT and FQNNGV. The CDR3 covers 15 residues. The V gene end was trimmed by 5 bases and the J gene end by 0 bases; junction bases not matched to a gene: 6. CDR3 in DNA: TGTGCCAGCAGCCCAGGGGGGACGGTGAACACTGAAGCTTTCTTT. Amino acids: CASSPGGTVNTEAFF.

This chain links TRBV6-6 with TRBJ2-7; a possible D gene is TRBD1 (5 bases). Germline-derived CDR1 and CDR2 are MNHNY and SVGAGI (reference sequence). This CDR3 spans 12 amino acids. Trimming shortened V by 5 bases and J by 4 bases, and 9 bases separated the two germline ends. This CDR3 is CASSRQGYEQYF. CDR3 nucleotide sequence: TGTGCCAGCAGTAGGCAGGGTTACGAGCAGTACTTC.

The chain joins TRBV5-1 to TRBJ2-7, with a tentative D call TRBD2 (7 bases). The CDR3 runs 15 residues. CDR1 and CDR2 (germline): SGHRS, YFSETQ. The V and J ends lost 6 bases and 4 bases respectively, with 20 bases between them. DNA of the CDR3: TGCGCCAGCAAGGTGTCGTTACAGGGAGGGTACGAGCAGTACTTC. This codes for CASKVSLQGGYEQYF. The full variable domain, its missing parts supplied by reference TRBV5-1 and TRBJ2-7, is KAGVTQTPRYLIKTRGQQVTLSCSPISGHRSVSWYQQTPGQGLQFLFEYFSETQRNKGNFPGRFSGRQFSNSRSEMNVSTLELGDSALYLCASKVSLQGGYEQYFGPGTRLTVT.

This chain links TRBV5-1 with TRBJ2-3, with 15 bases identical to TRBD2. Germline CDR1 and CDR2: SGHRS and YFSETQ. V lost 5 bases, J lost 4 bases, and 2 bases stayed unmatched. The CDR3 length is 15 residues. In DNA form, the CDR3 reads TGCGCCAGCAGGGGACTAGCGGGAGGTGCAGATACGCAGTATTTT. It specifies CASRGLAGGADTQYF.

The chain employs TRBV11-2 and TRBJ2-7; TRBD1 matches 7 bases. CDR3 size: 16 residues. V lost 3 bases to trimming and J lost 9 bases; unmatched junction nucleotides: 17. Germline CDR1 and CDR2: SGHAT and FQNNGV. CDR3 nucleotides: TGTGCCAGCAGCTTTGGGACAGACCCCTCCGCGGGCGGGCAGTACTTC. This encodes CASSFGTDPSAGGQYF.

This clone has just one count. The J gene is TRBJ2-1, the V gene TRBV28; 13 bases line up with TRBD2. The CDR3 extends over 16 amino acids. From germline, CDR1 is MDHEN and CDR2 SYDVKM. V lost 4 bases, J lost 6 bases, and 6 bases stayed unmatched. In DNA form, the CDR3 reads TGTGCCAGCAGTTCCCCGGGACTAGCGGGAACCAATGAGCAGTTCTTC. This sequence encodes CASSSPGLAGTNEQFF.

This rearrangement joins TRBV19 to TRBJ2-6, with 7 bases lining up with TRBD2. Germline CDR1 is LNHDA and CDR2 is SQIVND (reference sequence). The ends lost 4 bases at V and 2 bases at J; junction bases unmatched: 2. The CDR3 consists of 15 residues. For the CDR3, the DNA is TGTGCCAGTAGTACCCGGGGGGCTGGGGCCAACGTCCTGACTTTC. Its translation is CASSTRGAGANVLTF.

This clone has more than one count but fewer than ten. The V call is TRBV6-6, the J call TRBJ2-7; D is ambiguous. With 7 bases removed from V and 2 bases from J, the gap between germline ends came to 15 bases. This CDR3 is built from 14 residues. Germline CDR1 is MNHNY and CDR2 is SVGAGI (reference sequence). For the CDR3, the DNA is TGTGCCAGCAAAACGATAGGAGTTACCTACGAGCAGTACTTC. As protein: CASKTIGVTYEQYF.

The chain recombines TRBV29-1 with TRBJ2-7, with 8 bases lining up with TRBD1. The germline gives CDR1 SQVTM, CDR2 ANQGSEA. V lost 1 base and J lost 2; bases outside the gene matches: 1. The CDR3 contains 13 residues. CDR3 bases: TGCAGCGTTGAAGTACAGGGGGCCTACGAGCAGTACTTC. This codes for CSVEVQGAYEQYF.

The chain links TRBV7-2 to TRBJ2-1; TRBD2 aligns across 9 bases. The CDR3 contains 17 residues. CDR1 and CDR2 from the germline V gene are SGHTA and FQGNSA. V was pared by 5 bases and J by 7 bases, with 15 bases of the junction left unmatched. The chain's CDR3 is CASSPGGAGGRGNEQFF. The CDR3 coding sequence is TGTGCCAGCAGCCCGGGGGGTGCGGGAGGGCGGGGAAATGAGCAGTTCTTC.

The V and J genes are TRBV29-1 and TRBJ1-5, with 11 bases lining up with TRBD1. The CDR3 totals 14 residues. V dropped 5 bases and J dropped 5; count of bases not matched to a gene: 5. In germline, CDR1 is SQVTM, CDR2 ANQGSEA. CDR3: CSVPGTGGDQPQHF. In nucleotides, the CDR3 is TGCAGCGTTCCCGGGACAGGGGGGGATCAGCCCCAGCATTTT. Full variable domain (remainder filled in from reference TRBV29-1 and TRBJ1-5): SAVISQKPSRDICQRGTSLTIQCQVDSQVTMMFWYRQQPGQSLTLIATANQGSEATYESGFVIDKFPISRPNLTFSTLTVSNMSPEDSSIYLCSVPGTGGDQPQHFGDGTRLSIL.

This sequence joins TRBV15 and TRBJ2-1; 7 nucleotides line up with TRBD2. From germline, CDR1 is LNHNV and CDR2 YYDKDF (reference sequence). The CDR3 length is 15 residues. Trimming cost V 1 base and J 3 bases; bases outside gene matches: 3. For the CDR3, the DNA is TGTGCCACCAGCAGAGGGGGAGGGTTCTACAATGAGCAGTTCTTC. Its translation is CATSRGGGFYNEQFF.

The rearrangement joins TRBV4-1 to TRBJ1-1; the D is unclear. The CDR3 runs to 13 residues. Germline CDR1 is MGHRA and CDR2 is YSYEKL. Trimming stripped 1 base from V and 4 bases from J, with 7 bases between. CDR3 residues: CASSQGPGTEAFF. The CDR3 DNA is TGCGCCAGCAGCCAAGGCCCAGGCACTGAAGCTTTCTTT.

The genes are TRBV5-1 and TRBJ2-5; D may be TRBD2 (5 bases). The end of the DNA is better explained by TRBJ2-7, so the J call may be wrong. Germline CDR1 and CDR2: SGHRS and YFSETQ. The CDR3 is made up of 13 amino acids. CDR3: CASSLGGPGEQYF. The CDR3 DNA sequence: TGCGCCAGCAGCTTGGGCGGGCCAGGCGAGCAGTACTTC.

This clone was seen a single time. CDR3 loop: CASSYGTEINYGYTF. The CDR3 DNA follows: TGTGCCAGCAGTTATGGGACAGAGATAAACTATGGCTACACCTTC. V usage is TRBV6-6 and J usage is TRBJ1-2; 7 nucleotides agree with TRBD1. Germline CDR1 and CDR2: MNHNY and SVGAGI (reference sequence). The CDR3 spans 15 residues. V was clipped by 3 bases and J by 2 bases; unmatched bases: 6.

The chain joins TRBV5-4 to TRBJ2-5, with D maybe TRBD2 (5 bases). Germline CDR1 reads SGHNT; CDR2 reads YYREEE (reference sequence). CDR3 length equals 15 residues. Trimming took off 4 bases at V and 7 bases at J, with 20 bases between the two ends. CDR3 in amino acids: CASSLGYGLRSTQYF. The DNA of the CDR3 is TGTGCCAGCAGCCTAGGATACGGACTCCGTTCGACCCAGTACTTC.

The CDR3 nucleotides read TGTGCCAGCAGTTCCTCCGACTTTTATCAAGAGACCCAGTACTTC. It translates to CASSSSDFYQETQYF. The rearrangement links TRBV6-6 to TRBJ2-5, with D uncertain. V dropped 4 bases and J dropped 2 bases, with 14 bases sitting between them. This CDR3 comprises 15 residues. Germline V CDR1 and CDR2: MNHNY, SVGAGI (reference sequence).

The CDR3 sequence: CASDGRAPYEQYF. The CDR3, as DNA: TGTGCCAGCGACGGGAGGGCACCCTACGAGCAGTACTTC. V gene TRBV6-1 combines with J gene TRBJ2-5, with TRBD2 matching over 8 bases. The J call is doubtful: the DNA matches TRBJ2-7 better. Germline V gene sequence: CDR1 MNHNS, CDR2 SASEGT. This CDR3 has 13 residues.

V usage is TRBV5-1 and J usage is TRBJ2-2; TRBD1 agrees at 10 bases. Trimming took 4 bases from V and 5 from J; bases not matched to a gene: 2. In germline, CDR1 is SGHRS, CDR2 YFSETQ. The CDR3 is 14 amino acids. CDR3 region: CASSVGQGTGELFF. DNA for the CDR3: TGCGCCAGCAGCGTGGGACAGGGGACCGGGGAGCTGTTTTTT.

CDR3 loop: CSVRGIYGYTF. The CDR3 DNA follows: TGCAGCGTCAGAGGAATCTATGGCTACACCTTC. The chain has TRBV29-1 and TRBJ1-2; the D is unclear. Germline V gives CDR1 SQVTM, CDR2 ANQGSEA. The CDR3 covers 11 residues. V was cut by 6 bases and J by 4 bases, with 9 bases left in between.

This chain connects TRBV6-1 to TRBJ2-7; 8 bases align to TRBD1. Germline values: CDR1 MNHNS, CDR2 SASEGT. J was trimmed by 6 bases and V by 5 bases; bases with no gene match: 9. This CDR3 has 14 amino acids. The DNA for the CDR3 is TGTGCCAGCAGTCCACCCAGGACAGGGACCGAGCAGTACTTC. It encodes CASSPPRTGTEQYF.

This sequence joins TRBV7-9 and TRBJ2-5; the match to TRBD1 covers 7 bases. Germline lookup yields CDR1 SEHNR and CDR2 FQNEAQ (reference sequence). Trimming removed 0 bases from V and 4 bases from J; junction bases left unmatched: 2. The CDR3 loop spans 14 amino acids. CDR3 sequence (DNA): TGTGCCAGCAGCTTAGCAGGGGGCGGAGAGACCCAGTACTTC. This encodes CASSLAGGGETQYF.